Included here is one T cell receptor beta chain sequence, with context. This record belongs to a study of OX40 agonist ivuxolimab in advanced cancers. Clones were sequenced by immunoSEQ multiplex PCR, and TCRdb holds only the in-frame ones, with some missing. This sample has tens of thousands of clones, with around 87% found just once. V was trimmed by 5 bases and J by 5 bases, leaving 11 bases between them. This CDR3 is built from 13 residues. Looked up from germline, CDR1 is MNHEY and CDR2 is SMNVEV (reference sequence). The J gene is TRBJ2-3, the V gene TRBV27; D gene uncertain. The receptor was isolated from an adult with an advanced solid tumor such as melanoma, head and neck, liver or kidney cancer. Sequenced here: CD4+ or CD8+ T cells sorted from blood, sampled in a trial of the OX40 agonist ivuxolimab. CDR3 in DNA: TGTGCCAGCAGTCCCGGGCCCTTAGATACGCAGTATTTT. Amino acids: CASSPGPLDTQYF.